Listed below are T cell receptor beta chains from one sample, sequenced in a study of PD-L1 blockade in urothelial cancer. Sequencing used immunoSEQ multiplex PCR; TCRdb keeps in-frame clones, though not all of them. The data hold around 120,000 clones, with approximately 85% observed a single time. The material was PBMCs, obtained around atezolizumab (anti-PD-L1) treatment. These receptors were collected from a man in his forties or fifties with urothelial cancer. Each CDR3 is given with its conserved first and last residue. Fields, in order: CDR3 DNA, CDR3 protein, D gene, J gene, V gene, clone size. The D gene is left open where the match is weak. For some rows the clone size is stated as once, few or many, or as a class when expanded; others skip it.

cdr3_nt: TGCGCCAGCAGCTTGGGACCGGGAGACTCGGAGACCCAGTACTTC
cdr3_aa: CASSLGPGDSETQYF
d_call: NA
j_call: TRBJ2-5
v_call: TRBV5-1
clone_size: NA

cdr3_nt: TGTGCCAGCAGCTTCCGACTGATCTCTGGGGCCAACGTCCTGACTTTC
cdr3_aa: CASSFRLISGANVLTF
d_call: NA
j_call: TRBJ2-6
v_call: TRBV7-2
clone_size: NA

cdr3_nt: TGTGCCAGCAGTGAAGCGCCGGGACAGGGGGCGCGGGGCTACACCTTC
cdr3_aa: CASSEAPGQGARGYTF
d_call: TRBD1
j_call: TRBJ1-2
v_call: TRBV6-1
clone_size: NA

cdr3_nt: TGTGCCAGTAGTATCCCCGGGAGTACGGGGGCCCAGTACTTC
cdr3_aa: CASSIPGSTGAQYF
d_call: NA
j_call: TRBJ2-5
v_call: TRBV19
clone_size: NA

cdr3_nt: TGCGCCAGCAGCCGCGGACTAGCGGGAGGCCGGGGCTACAATGAGCAGTTCTTC
cdr3_aa: CASSRGLAGGRGYNEQFF
d_call: TRBD2
j_call: TRBJ2-1
v_call: TRBV4-1
clone_size: NA

cdr3_nt: TGTGCCAGCAGCTTTGCGGGGGCCGGGGATACGCAGTATTTT
cdr3_aa: CASSFAGAGDTQYF
d_call: NA
j_call: TRBJ2-3
v_call: TRBV11-2
clone_size: NA

cdr3_nt: TGTGCCAGCAGAATGTGGGACAGGGGGTACGAGCAGTACTTC
cdr3_aa: CASRMWDRGYEQYF
d_call: TRBD1
j_call: TRBJ2-7
v_call: TRBV27
clone_size: NA

cdr3_nt: TGTGCCAGTAGTATCACCCGGGAGCGGGGCATTCAGTACTTC
cdr3_aa: CASSITRERGIQYF
d_call: TRBD2
j_call: TRBJ2-4
v_call: TRBV19
clone_size: NA

cdr3_nt: TGTGCCAGCAGCTTAGGCGGTACGGGAGTACCCTACGAGCAGTACTTC
cdr3_aa: CASSLGGTGVPYEQYF
d_call: NA
j_call: TRBJ2-7
v_call: TRBV13
clone_size: NA

cdr3_nt: TGTGCCAGCAATTGGAGAAACACTGAAGCTTTCTTT
cdr3_aa: CASNWRNTEAFF
d_call: NA
j_call: TRBJ1-1
v_call: TRBV2
clone_size: few

cdr3_nt: TGTGCCTGGAGCAGCGGAGACAATGAGCAGTTCTTC
cdr3_aa: CAWSSGDNEQFF
d_call: NA
j_call: TRBJ2-1
v_call: TRBV30
clone_size: NA

cdr3_nt: TGTGCCAGCAGCTTGAGGAGAATATCTGGGGCCAACGTCCTGACTTTC
cdr3_aa: CASSLRRISGANVLTF
d_call: NA
j_call: TRBJ2-6
v_call: TRBV5-4
clone_size: NA

cdr3_nt: TGTGCCAGCAGCCAAGAATTGGGGCACAATGAGCAGTTCTTC
cdr3_aa: CASSQELGHNEQFF
d_call: NA
j_call: TRBJ2-1
v_call: TRBV14
clone_size: NA

cdr3_nt: TGCGCCAGCAGCCAAGCCCTCTTGGTAGCGGGCAACACCGGGGAGCTGTTTTTT
cdr3_aa: CASSQALLVAGNTGELFF
d_call: TRBD2
j_call: TRBJ2-2
v_call: TRBV4-1
clone_size: once

cdr3_nt: TGTGCCAGCAGCCGCACGGGGTGGAAGGGTGGCACAGATACGCAGTATTTT
cdr3_aa: CASSRTGWKGGTDTQYF
d_call: NA
j_call: TRBJ2-3
v_call: TRBV11-2
clone_size: NA

cdr3_nt: TGCAGCGTTCGTTTCGTCCAGGCTGAAGCTTTCTTT
cdr3_aa: CSVRFVQAEAFF
d_call: NA
j_call: TRBJ1-1
v_call: TRBV29-1
clone_size: NA

cdr3_nt: TGTGCCAGCAGCTCGGGACAGGGTCGAGAAAAACTGTTTTTT
cdr3_aa: CASSSGQGREKLFF
d_call: TRBD1
j_call: TRBJ1-4
v_call: TRBV7-2
clone_size: NA

cdr3_nt: TGTGCCAGAAGGCCGGGACTAGCGGGACGAACCGGGGAGCTGTTTTTT
cdr3_aa: CARRPGLAGRTGELFF
d_call: TRBD2
j_call: TRBJ2-2
v_call: TRBV5-3
clone_size: NA

cdr3_nt: TGCGCCAGCAGCTTGGGTGGCGACAGGTCCCTACGGTTCCTAACTAATGAAAAACTGTTTTTT
cdr3_aa: CASSLGGDRSLRFLTNEKLFF
d_call: NA
j_call: TRBJ1-4
v_call: TRBV5-1
clone_size: NA

cdr3_nt: TGCGCCAAGACAATTCAGGGGGCTTTCTACGAGCAGTACTTC
cdr3_aa: CAKTIQGAFYEQYF
d_call: TRBD1
j_call: TRBJ2-7
v_call: TRBV10-2
clone_size: NA

cdr3_nt: TGTGCCATCAGCGTACAGGGAACCCCCTATAATTCACCCCTCCACTTT
cdr3_aa: CAISVQGTPYNSPLHF
d_call: NA
j_call: TRBJ1-6
v_call: TRBV10-3
clone_size: NA

cdr3_nt: TGTGCCAGCTCTACAGGAAGAAAAGAGACCCAGTACTTC
cdr3_aa: CASSTGRKETQYF
d_call: NA
j_call: TRBJ2-5
v_call: TRBV19
clone_size: NA

cdr3_nt: TGCAGCGTTGGGGGACAGGGAGTAACGGGATACACAGATACGCAGTATTTT
cdr3_aa: CSVGGQGVTGYTDTQYF
d_call: TRBD1
j_call: TRBJ2-3
v_call: TRBV29-1
clone_size: NA

cdr3_nt: TGCGCCAGCAGCTTGGACAGCCCCAGTGGCGAGCAGTACTTC
cdr3_aa: CASSLDSPSGEQYF
d_call: NA
j_call: TRBJ2-7
v_call: TRBV5-1
clone_size: NA

cdr3_nt: TGTGCCTGGAGTGTATCGGGGACCCAGTACTTC
cdr3_aa: CAWSVSGTQYF
d_call: NA
j_call: TRBJ2-5
v_call: TRBV30
clone_size: few

cdr3_nt: TGTGCCAGCAGCTTGATCACAGCCCAAGAGACCCAGTACTTC
cdr3_aa: CASSLITAQETQYF
d_call: NA
j_call: TRBJ2-5
v_call: TRBV5-6
clone_size: once